A single T cell receptor beta chain is shown here with its context. The sample is drawn from a study of cytomegalovirus exposure and HLA in healthy donors. Per germline, CDR1 SGHVS and CDR2 FNYEAQ. The CDR3 runs to 15 residues. V was trimmed by 1 base and J by 4 bases, leaving 13 bases between them. Both 60 Vbeta primers and 13 Jbeta primers went into the PCR. TCRdb's copy holds only in-frame clones and misses some; the assay was immunoSEQ multiplex PCR. The sample includes tens of thousands of clones. This chain joins TRBV7-6 and TRBJ2-5, with a tentative D call TRBD2 (6 bases). The receptor was isolated from a man aged 25-45 years in good health and CMV-seropositive. The specimen sequenced was PBMCs. In DNA, the CDR3 is TGTGCCAGCAGCTTAGGAGGGCGGGGAGGAGAGACCCAGTACTTC. Its translation is CASSLGGRGGETQYF.